The clone carrying this TCR beta chain was counted many times. TCRbeta library preparation incorporated unique molecular identifiers. In TCRdb, the PCR reads were re-called with MiXCR into one record per CDR3 protein. The sample shows 200,000 to 250,000 distinct CDR3 sequences, 9.7% of them seen only once. V was cut by 5 bases and J by 2 bases, with 11 bases left in between. CDR1 is GTSNPN and CDR2 is SVGIG in the germline V gene (reference sequence). This CDR3 has 13 amino acids. This sample was included in a study of T-cell reconstitution after alpha-beta-depleted transplantation in children. This sequence was found in a human donor who donated a stem cell graft to a child with SCID. The sequencing used PBMCs from the stem cell graft donor, collected from the stem cell graft. The gene calls are TRBV30 and TRBJ2-3; no clear D gene. DNA of the CDR3: TGTGCCTGGTCCCAGGCCCACACAGATACGCAGTATTTT. Amino acid sequence: CAWSQAHTDTQYF.